This T cell receptor (beta chain) was recovered during a study of CD8+CD57+ T cells in acquired aplastic anemia. Study-level background: The DNA of sorted CD4+ and CD8+ cells averaged roughly 3.2 ug. Healthy-donor CD4+ cells averaged roughly 10.8 million reads. Study findings and constraints: Overlapping CD8+ CDR3 repertoires of patients and controls contained around 30 shared sequences. Patients and healthy controls showed no significant CD8+ Simpson's diversity difference.

It was genomic DNA that served as the template for profiling TCR beta VDJ and CDR3. In TCRdb, the reads were re-called with MiXCR into one record per CDR3 protein. There are about 70,000 distinct CDR3 sequences in the sample; 50% to 55% occur only once, and approximately 8.6% lies in the top ten. CDR1 and CDR2 from the germline V gene are KGHDR and SFDVKD. Trimming left V 11 bases short and J 4 bases short, with 18 bases between. There are 14 residues in the CDR3. As to this clonotype: The target antigen is unknown.

The receptor comes from a human donor in good health, serving as a control. The sequenced sample consisted of sorted CD4+, CD8+, or CD8+CD57+ T cells (not recorded which) from PBMCs. The genes are TRBV24-1 and TRBJ2-3; perhaps TRBD1 as D (6 bases). CDR3 bases: TGTGCCAGCAGCCCCGGGACACGCGCAGATACGCAGTATTTT. This codes for CASSPGTRADTQYF.